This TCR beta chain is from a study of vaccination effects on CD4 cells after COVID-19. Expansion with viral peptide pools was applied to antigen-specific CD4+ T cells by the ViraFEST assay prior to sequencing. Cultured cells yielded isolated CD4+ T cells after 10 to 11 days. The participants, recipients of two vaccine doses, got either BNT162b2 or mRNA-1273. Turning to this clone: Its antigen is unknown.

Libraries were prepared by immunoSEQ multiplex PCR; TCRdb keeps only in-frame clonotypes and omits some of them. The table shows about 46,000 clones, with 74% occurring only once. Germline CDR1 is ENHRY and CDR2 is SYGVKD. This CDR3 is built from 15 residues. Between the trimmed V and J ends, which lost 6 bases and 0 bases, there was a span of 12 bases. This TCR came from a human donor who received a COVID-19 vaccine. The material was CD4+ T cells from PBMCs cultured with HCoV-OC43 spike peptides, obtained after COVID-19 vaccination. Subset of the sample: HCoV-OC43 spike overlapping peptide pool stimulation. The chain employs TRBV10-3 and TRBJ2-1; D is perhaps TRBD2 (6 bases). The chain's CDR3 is CAIRAAGTSYNEQFF. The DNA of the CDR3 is TGTGCCATCAGGGCCGCGGGGACCTCCTACAATGAGCAGTTCTTC.